This T cell receptor (beta chain) originates from a study of T cells expressing NK-cell markers. Background on the study: Researchers got TCR beta repertoires out of sorted CD3+CD56+NKG2C+, CD3+CD56+NKG2C- and CD3+CD56-NKG2C+ T cells. Of eight sequenced donors, seven were HCMV-seropositive and one HCMV-seronegative.

Template switching by 5'RACE with UMIs generated the TCR beta cDNA. TCRdb reprocessed the 5' RACE reads and reports one entry per CDR3 protein, with no DNA. The sample holds roughly 350,000 distinct CDR3 sequences. A remark on this clonotype: Its antigen is not identified.

The V gene's germline CDR1 is SNHLY and CDR2 FYNNEI. The CDR3 contains 15 residues. Notes on the study in general: These same clonotypes (in a few donors) also led the CD3+CD56-NKG2C+ fraction.

The chain carries TRBV2 and TRBJ1-2; the TCRdb D gene call, TRBD1, has no DNA to confirm it. The specimen was blood T cells: a sorted CD56 or NKG2C T cell subset, CD4+ or CD8+ T cells, or bulk PBMC T cells (not recorded which). The clonotype originates from a man aged 18-75 years in good health. The CDR3 sequence is CASSEEWQAPYGYTF.